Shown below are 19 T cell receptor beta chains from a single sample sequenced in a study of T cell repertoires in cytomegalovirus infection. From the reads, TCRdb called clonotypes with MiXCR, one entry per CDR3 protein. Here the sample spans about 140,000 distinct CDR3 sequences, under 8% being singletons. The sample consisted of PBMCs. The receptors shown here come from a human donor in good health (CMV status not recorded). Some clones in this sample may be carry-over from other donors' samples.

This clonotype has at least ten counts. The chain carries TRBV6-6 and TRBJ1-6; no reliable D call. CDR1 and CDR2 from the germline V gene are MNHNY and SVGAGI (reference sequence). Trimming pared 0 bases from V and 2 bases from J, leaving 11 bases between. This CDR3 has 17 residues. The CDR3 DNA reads TGTGCCAGCAGTTACTCGATACCGCCGACCTATAATTCACCCCTCCACTTT. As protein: CASSYSIPPTYNSPLHF.

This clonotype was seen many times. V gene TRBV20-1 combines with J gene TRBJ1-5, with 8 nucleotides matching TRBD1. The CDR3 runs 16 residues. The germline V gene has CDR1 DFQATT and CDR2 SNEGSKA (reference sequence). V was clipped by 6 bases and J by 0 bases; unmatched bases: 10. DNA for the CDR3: TGCAGTGCAGGGGACAGGAGGGGCTATAGCAATCAGCCCCAGCATTTT. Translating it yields CSAGDRRGYSNQPQHF.

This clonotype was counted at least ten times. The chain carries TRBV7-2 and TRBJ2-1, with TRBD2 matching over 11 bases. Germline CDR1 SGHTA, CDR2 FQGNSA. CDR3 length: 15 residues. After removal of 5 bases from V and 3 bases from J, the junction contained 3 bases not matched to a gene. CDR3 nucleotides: TGTGCCAGCAGCCGTGGACTAGCGGGCTACAATGAGCAGTTCTTC. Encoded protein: CASSRGLAGYNEQFF.

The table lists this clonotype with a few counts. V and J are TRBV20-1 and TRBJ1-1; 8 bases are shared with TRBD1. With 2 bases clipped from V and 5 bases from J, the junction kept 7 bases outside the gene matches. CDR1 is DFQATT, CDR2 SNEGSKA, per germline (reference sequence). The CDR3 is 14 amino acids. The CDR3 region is CSARRQGFRTEAFF. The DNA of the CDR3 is TGCAGTGCTAGACGACAGGGGTTCAGGACTGAAGCTTTCTTT.

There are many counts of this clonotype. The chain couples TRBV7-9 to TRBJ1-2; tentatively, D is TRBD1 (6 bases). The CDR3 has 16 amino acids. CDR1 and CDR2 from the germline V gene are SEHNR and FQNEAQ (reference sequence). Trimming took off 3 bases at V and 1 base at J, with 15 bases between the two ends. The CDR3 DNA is TGTGCCAGCAGCTTGTCCACCAGGGGAAGTAACTATGGCTACACCTTC. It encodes CASSLSTRGSNYGYTF.

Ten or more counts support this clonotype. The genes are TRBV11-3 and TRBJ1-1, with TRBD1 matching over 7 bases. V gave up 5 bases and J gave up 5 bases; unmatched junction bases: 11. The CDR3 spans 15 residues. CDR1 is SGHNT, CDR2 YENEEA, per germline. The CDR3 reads CASSARGTASTEAFF. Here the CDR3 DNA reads TGTGCCAGCAGCGCTAGAGGGACAGCATCAACTGAAGCTTTCTTT.

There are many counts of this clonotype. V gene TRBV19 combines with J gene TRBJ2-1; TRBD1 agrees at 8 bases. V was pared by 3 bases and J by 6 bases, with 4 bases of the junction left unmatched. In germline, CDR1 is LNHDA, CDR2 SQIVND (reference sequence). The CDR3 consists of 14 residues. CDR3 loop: CASSILDRANEQFF. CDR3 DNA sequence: TGTGCCAGTAGTATCCTGGACAGGGCCAATGAGCAGTTCTTC.

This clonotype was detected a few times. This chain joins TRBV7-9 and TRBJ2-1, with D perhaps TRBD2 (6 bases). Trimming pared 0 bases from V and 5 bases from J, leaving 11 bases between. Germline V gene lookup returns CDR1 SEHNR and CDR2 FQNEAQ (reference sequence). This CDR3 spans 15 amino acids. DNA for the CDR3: TGTGCCAGCAGCTTAGCCACGACTAGGCACAATGAGCAGTTCTTC. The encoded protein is CASSLATTRHNEQFF.

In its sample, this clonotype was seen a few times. This chain's CDR3 is CALGAWEYGYTF. Written as DNA, the CDR3 is TGTGCCCTAGGGGCATGGGAGTATGGCTACACCTTC. The chain carries TRBV28 and TRBJ1-2; D perhaps matches TRBD1 (5 bases). CDR1 is MDHEN and CDR2 is SYDVKM in the germline V gene. This CDR3 is built from 12 residues. V dropped 11 bases and J dropped 5 bases, with 15 bases sitting between them.

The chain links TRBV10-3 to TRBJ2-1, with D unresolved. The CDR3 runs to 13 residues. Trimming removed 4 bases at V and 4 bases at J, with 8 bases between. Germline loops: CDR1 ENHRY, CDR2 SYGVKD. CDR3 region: CAISAWRYNEQFF. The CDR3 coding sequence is TGTGCCATCAGTGCTTGGAGATACAATGAGCAGTTCTTC.

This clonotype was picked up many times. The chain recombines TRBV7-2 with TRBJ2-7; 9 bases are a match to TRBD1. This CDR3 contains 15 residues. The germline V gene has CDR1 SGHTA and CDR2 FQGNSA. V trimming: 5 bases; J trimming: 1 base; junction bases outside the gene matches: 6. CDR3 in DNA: TGTGCCAGCAGCACTACAGGGGGCCAATCCTACGAGCAGTACTTC. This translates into CASSTTGGQSYEQYF.

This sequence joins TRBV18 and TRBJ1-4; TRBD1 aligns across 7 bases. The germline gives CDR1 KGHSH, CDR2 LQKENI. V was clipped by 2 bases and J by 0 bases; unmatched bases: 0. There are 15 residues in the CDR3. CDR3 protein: CASSPGTATNEKLFF. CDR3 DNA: TGTGCCAGCTCACCAGGGACAGCAACTAATGAAAAACTGTTTTTT.

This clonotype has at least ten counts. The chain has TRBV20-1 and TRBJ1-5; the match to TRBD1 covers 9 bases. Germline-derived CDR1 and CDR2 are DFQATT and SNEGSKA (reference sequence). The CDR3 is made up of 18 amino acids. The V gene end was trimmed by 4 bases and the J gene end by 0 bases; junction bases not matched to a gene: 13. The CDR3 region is CSATRDREIGSSNQPQHF. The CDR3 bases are TGCAGTGCTACCCGGGACAGGGAGATTGGTAGTAGCAATCAGCCCCAGCATTTT.

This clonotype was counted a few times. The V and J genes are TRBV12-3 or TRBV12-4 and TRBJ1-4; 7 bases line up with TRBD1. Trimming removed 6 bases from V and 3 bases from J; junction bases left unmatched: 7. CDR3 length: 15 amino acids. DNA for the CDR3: TGTGCCAGCAGCAATCCGGGACAGCCTAATGAAAAACTGTTTTTT. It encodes CASSNPGQPNEKLFF.

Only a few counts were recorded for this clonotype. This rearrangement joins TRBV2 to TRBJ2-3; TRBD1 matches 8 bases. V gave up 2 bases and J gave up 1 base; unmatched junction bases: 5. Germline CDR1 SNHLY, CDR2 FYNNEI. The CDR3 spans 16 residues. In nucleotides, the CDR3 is TGTGCCAGCAGTGAAAGGACAGGGCCAGGCACAGATACGCAGTATTTT. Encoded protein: CASSERTGPGTDTQYF.

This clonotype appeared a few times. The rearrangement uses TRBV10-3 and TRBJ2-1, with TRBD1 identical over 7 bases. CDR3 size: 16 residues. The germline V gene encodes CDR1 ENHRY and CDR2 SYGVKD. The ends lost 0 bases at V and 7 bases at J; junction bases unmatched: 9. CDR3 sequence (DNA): TGTGCCATCAGTGAGTCGCAGACAGGGTGGCGGAATGAGCAGTTCTTC. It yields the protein CAISESQTGWRNEQFF.

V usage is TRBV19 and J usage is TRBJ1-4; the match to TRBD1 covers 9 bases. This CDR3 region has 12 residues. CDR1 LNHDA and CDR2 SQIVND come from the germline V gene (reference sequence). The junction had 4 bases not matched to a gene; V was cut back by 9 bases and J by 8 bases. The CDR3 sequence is CASGTGPEKLFF. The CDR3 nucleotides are TGTGCCAGCGGGACAGGGCCCGAAAAACTGTTTTTT.

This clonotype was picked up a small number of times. This chain's CDR3 is CSASRDSNNYGYTF. CDR3 sequence (DNA): TGCAGTGCTAGCAGGGACAGCAATAACTATGGCTACACCTTC. The V gene is TRBV20-1, the J gene TRBJ1-2, with TRBD1 matching over 7 bases. There are 14 residues in the CDR3. The trim removed 3 bases at V and 1 base at J, leaving 5 bases unmatched. Germline V gene sequence: CDR1 DFQATT, CDR2 SNEGSKA (reference sequence).

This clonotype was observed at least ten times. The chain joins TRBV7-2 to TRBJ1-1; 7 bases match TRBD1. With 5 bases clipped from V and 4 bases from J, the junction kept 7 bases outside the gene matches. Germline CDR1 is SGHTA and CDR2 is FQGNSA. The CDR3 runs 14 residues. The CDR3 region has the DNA TGTGCCAGCAGCCCTAGGGGGCCGGGCACTGAAGCTTTCTTT. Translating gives CASSPRGPGTEAFF.